This T cell receptor beta chain was retrieved from a study of cytomegalovirus exposure and HLA in healthy donors. With 60 Vbeta and 13 Jbeta primers, the PCR was carried out. Data came from immunoSEQ multiplex PCR; TCRdb stores just in-frame clones and leaves some out. The sample consists of about 82,000 clones, less than 80% of them appearing once. As regards this clone: The antigen is unknown.

Notes on the study in general: There were around 160 TCR beta chains listed as cytomegalovirus-associated. A previous analysis found most TCR beta V segments productive roughly 87% or roughly 30% of the time. A later analysis reportedly found that, within productive TCRs, an Asian-associated ancestry cluster had fewer N-insertions than the mean observed across the roughly 630 donors.

Sequencing used PBMCs. This TCR was recovered from a human donor in good health.

The CDR3 coding sequence is TGTGCCAGTAGTTCACGGGTCGGTAGCACAGATACGCAGTATTTT. Translation gives CASSSRVGSTDTQYF. The chain employs TRBV19 and TRBJ2-3; D gene ambiguous. Looked up from germline, CDR1 is LNHDA and CDR2 is SQIVND (reference sequence). V lost 5 bases and J 0 bases, leaving 12 bases between the germline ends. The CDR3 has 15 residues.